The sequence of this T cell receptor (beta chain) was determined in a study of memory CD4+ T cells and cytomegalovirus serostatus (dated by TCRdb to the late 2010s). As for the study more broadly: The cohort included around 33 healthy adults from Belgium, of whom 9 were CMV seropositive and roughly 24 were CMV seronegative. To replicate a published TCR-based CMV serostatus classifier, the researchers sequenced the CD4+ memory TCRbeta repertoires of a Belgian cohort whose cytomegalovirus serostatus was known. Findings and caveats that apply to the study as a whole: Unlike the original study, which covered naive and memory CD4+ and CD8+ populations, the Belgian study sequenced only CD4+CD45RO+ memory cells. CMV serostatus prediction reached a median bootstrapped AUC of 0.95 with the original framework and just over 0.9 with a US-trained random forest. On the Belgian cohort, the classifier built on the original framework reached a median bootstrapped AUC of approximately 0.95, with a 95% CI of 0.76-1.00. Among the roughly 160 previously reported CMV-associated TCRbeta sequences, 67 showed up in the CD4+ memory repertoires, with each one found in between one and five individuals. Results were interpreted as suggesting that the CMV-associated TCR signature is largely present in the CD4+ memory repertoire.

The germline V gene yields MGHDK for CDR1 and SYGVNS for CDR2. Reading from cysteine to phenylalanine, the CDR3 counts 15 amino acids. Just the 45-base CDR3 DNA is kept, in frame starting at base 1. Unmatched junction bases come to 7, with V trimmed by 2 bases and J by 6 bases. Single viable CD3+CD4+CD8-CD45RO+ cells were sorted as memory CD4+ T cells on a FACSAria II. To determine CMV serostatus, a Roche Elecsys assay was used that detects serum IgG against CMV pp150, pp28, p38 and p52. After the samples were thawed, total CD4+ T cells were enriched through positive selection using CD4 magnetic microbeads. The samples came from a separate study whose specific focus was interrogating the CD4+ T cell memory repertoire. Peripheral blood mononuclear cells were isolated and cryopreserved according to standard operating procedures, and serum was kept at -80 degrees C. Staining used CD3-PerCP (BW264/56), CD4-APC (RPA-T4), CD45RO-PE (UCHT1) and CD8-Pacific Orange (3B5) antibodies, with Sytox blue excluding non-viable cells.

The Quick-DNA Microprep Kit was used to extract genomic DNA from the sorted cells. TCRbeta DNA was amplified with the immunoSEQ hsTCRbeta kit following the manufacturer's protocol. TCRbeta libraries were sequenced on an Illumina MiSeq instrument. In the source study's methods: After out-of-frame sequences were removed, 2,204,828 distinct TCRbeta sequences remained, averaging about 66,813 per individual. Each individual was scored according to the count of roughly 160 previously reported CMV-associated TCRbeta sequences and the total productive distinct TCRbeta count. A beta-binomial model was reimplemented in Python, and scikit-learn random forests with default parameters were trained on data from the US cohort. Classifier performance on the Belgian cohort was reported as the median AUC with percentile confidence intervals calculated over 10,000 bootstrap iterations. TCRdb mirrors the immuneACCESS table, restricted to in-frame sequences. Some clones are absent from its copies; in checked studies, under half trace to an unresolved V gene, and the reason for the others is unknown. The V and J calls and clone size were taken over from that table, and D and trimming were inferred from the DNA. Counted in this sample were 30,000 to 50,000 clones; around three quarters of them appeared once. The ten largest make up 0.7% to 0.8% of the sample.

About this clone itself: Its antigen has not been determined. No base quality values were provided; no much bigger clone lies one nucleotide off.

Sequencing used memory CD4+ T cells from blood. The V gene is TRBV25-1 and the J gene is TRBJ1-2; the central 9 bases match TRBD1. This TCR was recovered from an adult in good health and CMV-seronegative. The bases read TGTGCCAGCAGTGAAGGAGCGGGACAGGGTAATGGCTACACCTTC. Its amino acids are CASSEGAGQGNGYTF.